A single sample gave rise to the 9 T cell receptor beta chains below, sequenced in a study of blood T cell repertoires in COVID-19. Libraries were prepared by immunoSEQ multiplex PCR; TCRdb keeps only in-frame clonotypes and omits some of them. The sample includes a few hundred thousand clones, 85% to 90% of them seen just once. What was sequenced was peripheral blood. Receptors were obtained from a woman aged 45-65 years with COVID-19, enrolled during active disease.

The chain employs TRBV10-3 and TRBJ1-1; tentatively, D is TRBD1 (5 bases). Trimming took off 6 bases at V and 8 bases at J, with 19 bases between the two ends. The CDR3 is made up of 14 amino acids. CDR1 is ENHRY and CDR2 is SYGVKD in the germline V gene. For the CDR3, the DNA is TGTGCCATCAGAGGCAGCAGGGACTTTGGGGAAGCTTTCTTT. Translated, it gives CAIRGSRDFGEAFF.

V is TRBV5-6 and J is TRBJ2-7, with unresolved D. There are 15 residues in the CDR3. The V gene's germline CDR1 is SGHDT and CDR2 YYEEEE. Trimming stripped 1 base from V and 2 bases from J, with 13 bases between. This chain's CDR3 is CASSLPSAKPYEQYF. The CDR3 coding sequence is TGTGCCAGCAGCTTGCCCAGCGCAAAACCCTACGAGCAGTACTTC.

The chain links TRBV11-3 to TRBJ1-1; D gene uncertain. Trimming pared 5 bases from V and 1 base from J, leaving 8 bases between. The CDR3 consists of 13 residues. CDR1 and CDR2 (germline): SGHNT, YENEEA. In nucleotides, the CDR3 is TGTGCCAGCAGCGCGTCTCCGAACACTGAAGCTTTCTTT. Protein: CASSASPNTEAFF.

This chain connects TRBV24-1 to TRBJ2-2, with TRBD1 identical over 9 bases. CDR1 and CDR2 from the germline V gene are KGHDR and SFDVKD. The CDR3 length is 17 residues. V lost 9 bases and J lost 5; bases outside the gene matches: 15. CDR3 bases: TGTGCCACCGCGCCAGCTACAGGGGGCGCGGGAACCGGGGAGCTGTTTTTT. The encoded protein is CATAPATGGAGTGELFF.

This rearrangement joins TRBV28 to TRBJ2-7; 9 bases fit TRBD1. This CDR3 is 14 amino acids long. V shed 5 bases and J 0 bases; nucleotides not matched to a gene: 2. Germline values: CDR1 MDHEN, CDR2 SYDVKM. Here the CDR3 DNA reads TGTGCCAGCAGTGGGACAGGGAGCTCCTACGAGCAGTACGTC. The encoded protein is CASSGTGSSYEQYV.

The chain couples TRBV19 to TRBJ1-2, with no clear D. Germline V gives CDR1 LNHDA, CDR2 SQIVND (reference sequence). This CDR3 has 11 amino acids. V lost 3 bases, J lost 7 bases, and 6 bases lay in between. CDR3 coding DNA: TGTGCCAGTAGTATCATCGGTGGCTACACCTTC. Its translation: CASSIIGGYTF.

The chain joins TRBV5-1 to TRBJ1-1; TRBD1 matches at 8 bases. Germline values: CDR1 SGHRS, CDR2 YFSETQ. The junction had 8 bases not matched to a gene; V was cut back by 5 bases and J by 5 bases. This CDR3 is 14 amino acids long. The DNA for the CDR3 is TGCGCCAGCAGTTTAATACAGGGGGTAACTGAAGCTTTCTTT. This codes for CASSLIQGVTEAFF. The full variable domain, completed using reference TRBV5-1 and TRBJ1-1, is KAGVTQTPRYLIKTRGQQVTLSCSPISGHRSVSWYQQTPGQGLQFLFEYFSETQRNKGNFPGRFSGRQFSNSRSEMNVSTLELGDSALYLCASSLIQGVTEAFFGQGTRLTVV.

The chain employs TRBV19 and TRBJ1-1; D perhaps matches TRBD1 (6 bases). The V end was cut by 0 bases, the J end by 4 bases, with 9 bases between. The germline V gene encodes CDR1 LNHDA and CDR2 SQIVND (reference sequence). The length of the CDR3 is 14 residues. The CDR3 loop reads CASSIEGGRTEAFF. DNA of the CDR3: TGTGCCAGTAGTATAGAGGGGGGGCGCACTGAAGCTTTCTTT.

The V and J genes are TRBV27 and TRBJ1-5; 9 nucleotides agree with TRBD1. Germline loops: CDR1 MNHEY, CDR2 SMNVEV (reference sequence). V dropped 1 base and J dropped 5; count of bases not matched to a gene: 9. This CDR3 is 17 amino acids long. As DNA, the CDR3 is TGTGCCAGCAGTTTATTGTCGGGGACAGGGAAGGATCAGCCCCAGCATTTT. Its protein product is CASSLLSGTGKDQPQHF.